Included here is one T cell receptor (beta chain) sequence, with context. The antigen remains undetermined. Germline assignment: CDR1 SEHNR and CDR2 FQNEAQ (reference sequence). The CDR3 consists of 18 residues. Unmatched junction bases numbered 14, after V lost 1 base and J lost 3 bases. Genomic DNA came from blood regulatory T cells gated CD4+ CD25-high CD127-low. Repertoires were generated with immunoSEQ multiplex PCR, while TCRdb's copy carries only in-frame clones and drops some. Seen here are about 12,000 clones, approximately 94% observed once, and the top ten hold approximately 1.5%. The sample belongs to a study of regulatory and conventional T cells in RAG deficiency. Regarding the study as a whole: Shorter CDR3s in all patient subsets; >85% Treg-Tconv overlap in Omenn.

These data also formed part of another study, on regulatory T cells. That report notes: Amplification used 52 TRBV primers and 13 TRBJ primers.

The receptor comes from a human donor in good health. Input material: CD127- CD25+ CD4+ Tregs sorted from blood. The J gene is TRBJ2-7, the V gene TRBV7-9; 8 nucleotides agree with TRBD1. The CDR3 is CASSLDYSLTGVVYEQYF. In nucleotides, the CDR3 is TGTGCCAGCAGCTTAGACTATAGTCTGACAGGGGTCGTCTACGAGCAGTACTTC.